This T cell receptor (beta chain) derives from a study of blood T cell repertoires in COVID-19. About the research overall: PBMCs, B-cell-depleted T cells, or T cells provided the cDNA or gDNA that made up the material.

TCRdb's table, derived via immunoSEQ multiplex PCR, lists solely in-frame clones and lacks some. The repertoire holds 130,000 to 150,000 clones, approximately 84% seen once, with about 9.3% in the top ten. After removal of 4 bases from V and 3 bases from J, the junction contained 7 bases not matched to a gene. The germline CDR1 and CDR2 sequences are KGHSH and LQKENI. This CDR3 has 15 amino acids. This chain uses TRBV18 with TRBJ2-7; 9 positions agree with TRBD2. This TCR derives from an elderly woman in a cohort sampled during active or convalescent COVID-19. Material for sequencing was peripheral blood. CDR3 in amino acids: CASSQPNSGGYEQYF. The CDR3 DNA follows: TGTGCCAGCTCACAACCAAATAGCGGGGGCTACGAGCAGTACTTC.